The 23 T cell receptor beta chains reported below all come from one sample, sequenced in a study of identical twins. TCRdb fed the 5' RACE reads into MiXCR, producing one record per CDR3 protein. Of roughly 290,000 distinct CDR3 sequences in the sample, approximately 8% were seen once. The data were also submitted as part of a second study, on yellow fever vaccine responses in identical twins.

The material sequenced was memory (CD45RO+) T cells sorted from blood. The source is a woman aged 18-29 years in good health.

This clonotype was detected a few times. This chain joins TRBV12-3 or TRBV12-4 and TRBJ1-4; 12 positions agree with TRBD1. The CDR3 sequence is 14 residues long. V lost 4 bases and J lost 8; bases outside the gene matches: 2. CDR3 region: CASSWGTGGEKLFF. As DNA, the CDR3 is TGTGCCAGCAGTTGGGGGACAGGGGGCGAAAAACTGTTTTTT.

This clonotype was seen more than once but under ten times. The chain joins TRBV28 to TRBJ2-7; 8 nucleotides match TRBD2. The ends lost 6 bases at V and 7 bases at J; junction bases unmatched: 11. The CDR3 totals 14 residues. Germline V gene data show CDR1 as MDHEN and CDR2 as SYDVKM. For the CDR3, the DNA is TGTGCCAGCAGGGTCTCGGCGGGGGGATGGGAGCAGTACGTC. This translates into CASRVSAGGWEQYV.

The chain has TRBV7-9 and TRBJ2-2, with D unresolved. V lost 6 bases and J lost 6, with 5 bases in between. The germline gives CDR1 SEHNR, CDR2 FQNEAQ (reference sequence). CDR3 length equals 11 residues. CDR3 loop: CASRQPGELFF. The CDR3 DNA reads as TGTGCCAGCAGACAACCCGGGGAGCTGTTTTTT.

This clonotype has only a few counts. The chain employs TRBV20-1 and TRBJ2-1; D possibly corresponds to TRBD2 (5 bases). Germline V gene data show CDR1 as DFQATT and CDR2 as SNEGSKA (reference sequence). The CDR3 loop spans 13 amino acids. V lost 7 bases, J lost 0 bases, and 10 bases lay in between. The CDR3 protein is CSVRGSSYNEQFF. CDR3 DNA sequence: TGCAGTGTACGAGGGAGCTCCTACAATGAGCAGTTCTTC.

The chain combines TRBV5-4 with TRBJ2-1; no reliable D call. The CDR3 length is 15 residues. CDR1 and CDR2 (germline): SGHNT, YYREEE (reference sequence). V shed 1 base and J shed 4 bases, with 12 bases lying between them. The chain's CDR3 is CASSLRGMGYNEQFF. CDR3 DNA: TGTGCCAGCAGCTTGCGCGGTATGGGGTACAATGAGCAGTTCTTC.

This clonotype was seen ten or more times. This chain links TRBV29-1 with TRBJ1-2; the D gene is possibly TRBD1 (6 bases). This CDR3 has 12 residues. Germline CDR1 reads SQVTM; CDR2 reads ANQGSEA. V shed 6 bases and J shed 2 bases, with 10 bases lying between them. The CDR3 loop reads CSVAGQNYGYTF. CDR3 bases: TGCAGCGTCGCTGGACAGAACTATGGCTACACCTTC.

This clonotype was seen ten or more times. This chain connects TRBV4-1 to TRBJ2-5; D is unresolved. The CDR3 is 14 amino acids. The V and J ends lost 1 base and 3 bases respectively, with 9 bases between them. Looked up from germline, CDR1 is MGHRA and CDR2 is YSYEKL. The CDR3 DNA is TGCGCCAGCAGCCAAGTTTTCTCAGAAGAGACCCAGTACTTC. The encoded protein is CASSQVFSEETQYF.

This clonotype appeared many times. The chain recombines TRBV9 with TRBJ2-7; TRBD1 is a possible D gene (5 bases). Germline lookup yields CDR1 SGDLS and CDR2 YYNGEE. The V gene lost 3 bases and the J gene lost 0 bases, with 7 bases spanning the gap. This CDR3 is 13 amino acids long. The CDR3 nucleotides read TGTGCCAGCAGCGGGGGCGGCTCCTACGAGCAGTACTTC. Translation gives CASSGGGSYEQYF.

The rearrangement uses TRBV6-1 and TRBJ1-3; no clear D. The CDR3 covers 14 residues. The V gene's germline CDR1 is MNHNS and CDR2 SASEGT. Trimming removed 6 bases at V and 0 bases at J, with 9 bases between. The chain's CDR3 is CASRVDFSGNTIYF. In DNA, the CDR3 is TGTGCCAGCAGAGTAGACTTCTCTGGAAACACCATATATTTT.

The J gene is TRBJ1-6, the V gene TRBV2; D uncertain. Germline-derived CDR1 and CDR2 are SNHLY and FYNNEI. Trimming took off 2 bases at V and 7 bases at J, with 12 bases between the two ends. This CDR3 has 15 residues. CDR3 nucleotide sequence: TGTGCCAGCAGTGAATGGGGTGGAGGGAATTCACCCCTCCACTTT. It is translated as CASSEWGGGNSPLHF.

This clonotype was picked up a small number of times. The chain couples TRBV6-1 to TRBJ1-5, with TRBD1 as a possible D gene (5 bases). The CDR3 is 13 amino acids. The ends were cut back, 10 bases at V and 3 bases at J, with 13 bases in the middle. CDR1 is MNHNS and CDR2 is SASEGT in the germline V gene. The CDR3 sequence is CATRQNLNQPQHF. The CDR3 DNA follows: TGTGCCACACGACAGAACCTCAATCAGCCCCAGCATTTT.

This clonotype was observed at least ten times. The chain links TRBV5-1 to TRBJ2-2, with D possibly matching TRBD2 (5 bases). Trimming pared 2 bases from V and 1 base from J, leaving 9 bases between. CDR1 is SGHRS and CDR2 is YFSETQ in the germline V gene. This CDR3 contains 15 residues. CDR3 coding DNA: TGCGCCAGCAGCTTTGACGGGAAGAACACCGGGGAGCTGTTTTTT. It translates to CASSFDGKNTGELFF.

This clonotype was recorded many times. This CDR3 is CASRHSGTTDTQYF. DNA of the CDR3: TGTGCCAGCAGACATAGCGGGACCACAGATACGCAGTATTTT. The chain recombines TRBV25-1 with TRBJ2-3; 8 nucleotides match TRBD2. The CDR3 consists of 14 residues. V lost 6 bases to trimming and J lost 2 bases; unmatched junction nucleotides: 4. Germline CDR1 MGHDK, CDR2 SYGVNS.

This clonotype was recorded a few times. The rearrangement uses TRBV2 and TRBJ2-5; perhaps TRBD1 as D (5 bases). Per germline, CDR1 SNHLY and CDR2 FYNNEI. This CDR3 comprises 14 residues. V was pared by 5 bases and J by 1 base, with 11 bases between. The CDR3 DNA follows: TGTGCCAGCAGTAGGATCCAGGGCCAAGAGACCCAGTACTTC. Translating it yields CASSRIQGQETQYF. Full variable domain (rest looked up from reference TRBV2 and TRBJ2-5): EPEVTQTPSHQVTQMGQEVILRCVPISNHLYFYWYRQILGQKVEFLVSFYNNEISEKSEIFDDQFSVERPDGSNFTLKIRSTKLEDSAMYFCASSRIQGQETQYFGPGTRLLVL.

In this sample, this clonotype turned up many times. The V call is TRBV10-3, the J call TRBJ1-1, with no clear D. The V end lost 6 bases, the J end lost 10 bases, and 12 bases lay between the germline ends. Germline CDR1 reads ENHRY; CDR2 reads SYGVKD. CDR3 length equals 11 residues. CDR3 DNA: TGTGCCATCAGAGCTGAGGGAGCAGCTTTCTTT. This translates into CAIRAEGAAFF.

The rearrangement links TRBV11-2 to TRBJ2-2; 11 bases agree with TRBD2. V lost 4 bases, J lost 7 bases, and 14 bases stayed unmatched. CDR3 length equals 18 residues. CDR1 is SGHAT and CDR2 is FQNNGV in the germline V gene. CDR3 bases: TGTGCCAGCAGCTCGACTAGCGGGAAAGCGGTTCATATCGGGGAGCTGTTTTTT. This gives the protein CASSSTSGKAVHIGELFF.

This clonotype came up a few times. The rearrangement links TRBV18 to TRBJ2-2; 8 nucleotides line up with TRBD2. Looked up from germline, CDR1 is KGHSH and CDR2 is LQKENI. J gave up 1 base and V 3 bases, and 4 bases lay outside the gene matches. This CDR3 comprises 16 residues. CDR3 region: CASSPPTSGNTGELFF. The CDR3 DNA sequence: TGTGCCAGCTCACCTCCTACTAGCGGGAACACCGGGGAGCTGTTTTTT.

The chain couples TRBV20-1 to TRBJ1-2; the match to TRBD1 covers 7 bases. V gave up 5 bases and J gave up 10 bases; unmatched junction bases: 10. There are 12 residues in the CDR3. Per germline, CDR1 DFQATT and CDR2 SNEGSKA (reference sequence). The CDR3 here is CSAQKGASYYTF. CDR3 DNA: TGCAGTGCTCAAAAGGGGGCATCATACTACACCTTC.

This clonotype was observed a few times. The chain is built from TRBV27 and TRBJ2-7, with D tentatively TRBD2 (5 bases). The V gene lost 5 bases and the J gene lost 6 bases, with 14 bases spanning the gap. Germline lookup yields CDR1 MNHEY and CDR2 SMNVEV (reference sequence). The CDR3 sequence is 13 residues long. The CDR3 region is CASSSTGLSEQYF. The CDR3 DNA sequence: TGTGCCAGCAGTAGCACGGGGTTGAGCGAGCAGTACTTC.

This clonotype was seen more than once but under ten times. The V gene is TRBV11-2, the J gene TRBJ2-5; 9 bases line up with TRBD1. The germline CDR1 and CDR2 sequences are SGHAT and FQNNGV. The trim removed 1 base at V and 4 bases at J, leaving 10 bases unmatched. This CDR3 is built from 17 residues. CDR3 sequence (DNA): TGTGCCAGCAGCTTAGTCCGGGGTACAGGGGGCAGAGAGACCCAGTACTTC. Residues: CASSLVRGTGGRETQYF.

The genes are TRBV28 and TRBJ1-4; tentative D call: TRBD1 (5 bases). CDR3 size: 13 residues. CDR1 is MDHEN, CDR2 SYDVKM, per germline. V gave up 6 bases and J gave up 6 bases, with 11 bases separating them. DNA of the CDR3: TGTGCCAGCAGCGCCGGGACTCATGAAAAACTGTTTTTT. It encodes CASSAGTHEKLFF.

This clonotype was detected many times. The chain employs TRBV7-9 and TRBJ1-1; D is perhaps TRBD1 (6 bases). This CDR3 has 15 amino acids. Germline V lookup: CDR1 SEHNR, CDR2 FQNEAQ (reference sequence). Trimming cost V 5 bases and J 3 bases, with 16 bases left between them. In nucleotides, the CDR3 is TGTGCCAGCAGCCGTACAGGGACGGGGGACACTGAAGCTTTCTTT. It specifies CASSRTGTGDTEAFF.

This clonotype has only a few counts. This chain connects TRBV6-5 to TRBJ1-2, with a possible D match to TRBD1 (5 bases). The germline V gene encodes CDR1 MNHEY and CDR2 SVGAGI. This CDR3 comprises 14 residues. Trimming shortened V by 0 bases and J by 10 bases, and 15 bases separated the two germline ends. In nucleotides, the CDR3 is TGTGCCAGCAGTTACTCCTTCACTGAACAGGACTACACCTTC. Its translation is CASSYSFTEQDYTF.